This entry features one T cell receptor beta chain sequence. The antigen is unknown. The sample comes from a study of cytomegalovirus exposure and HLA in healthy donors. Study details: The 120 validation repertoires, a later analysis reported, used the same platform as the 550 to 700 repertoires from the first cohort. Study results and caveats: Many donors carried some public TCRs, although rarity characterized most TCR sequences.

Using immunoSEQ multiplex PCR, the repertoire was profiled, and TCRdb retains in-frame clones only, with some absent. Here the sample spans around 190,000 clones, about 89% being singletons. The germline V gene has CDR1 MGHRA and CDR2 YSYEKL. This CDR3 has 20 amino acids. V was trimmed by 0 bases and J by 0 bases, leaving 21 bases between them. This rearrangement joins TRBV4-1 to TRBJ1-3; perhaps TRBD1 as D (5 bases). Sequencing used PBMCs. The sequence derives from a man under 40 in good health and CMV-seropositive. The CDR3 nucleotides read TGCGCCAGCAGCCAAGATTTTGTTAGGTGGGGCCGAAGCTCTGGAAACACCATATATTTT. This encodes CASSQDFVRWGRSSGNTIYF.